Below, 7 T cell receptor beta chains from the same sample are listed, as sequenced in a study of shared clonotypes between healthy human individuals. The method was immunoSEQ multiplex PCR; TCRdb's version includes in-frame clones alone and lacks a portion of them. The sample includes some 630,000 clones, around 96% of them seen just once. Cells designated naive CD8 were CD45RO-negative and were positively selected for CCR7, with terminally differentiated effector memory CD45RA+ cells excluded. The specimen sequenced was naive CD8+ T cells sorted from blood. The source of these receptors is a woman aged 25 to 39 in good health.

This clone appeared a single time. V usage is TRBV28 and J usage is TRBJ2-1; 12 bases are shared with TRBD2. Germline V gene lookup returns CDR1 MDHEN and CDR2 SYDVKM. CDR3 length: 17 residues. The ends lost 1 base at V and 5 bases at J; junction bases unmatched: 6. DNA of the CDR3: TGTGCCAGCAGTTTATCGGCTAGCGGGAGGGTTGACAATGAGCAGTTCTTC. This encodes CASSLSASGRVDNEQFF.

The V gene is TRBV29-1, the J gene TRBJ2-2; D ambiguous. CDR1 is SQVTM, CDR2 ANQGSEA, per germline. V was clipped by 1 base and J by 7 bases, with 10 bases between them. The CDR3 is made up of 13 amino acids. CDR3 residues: CSVEADFVGELFF. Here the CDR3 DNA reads TGCAGCGTTGAAGCTGACTTCGTCGGGGAGCTGTTTTTT.

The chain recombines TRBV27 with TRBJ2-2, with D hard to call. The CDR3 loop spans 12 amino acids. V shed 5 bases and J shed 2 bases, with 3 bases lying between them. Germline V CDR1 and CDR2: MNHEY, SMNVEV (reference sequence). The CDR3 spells CASSRNTGELFF. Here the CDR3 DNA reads TGTGCCAGCAGTCGAAACACCGGGGAGCTGTTTTTT.

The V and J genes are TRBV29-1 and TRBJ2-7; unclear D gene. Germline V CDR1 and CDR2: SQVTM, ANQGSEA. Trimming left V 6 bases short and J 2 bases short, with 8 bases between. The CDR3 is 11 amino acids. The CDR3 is CSVRKTYEQYF. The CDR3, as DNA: TGCAGCGTCCGTAAAACCTACGAGCAGTACTTC.

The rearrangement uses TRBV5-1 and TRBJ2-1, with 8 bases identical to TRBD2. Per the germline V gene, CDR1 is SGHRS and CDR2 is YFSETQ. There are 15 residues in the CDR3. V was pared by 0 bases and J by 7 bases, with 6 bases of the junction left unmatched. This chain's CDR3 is CASSLGSGVGNEQFF. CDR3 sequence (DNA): TGCGCCAGCAGCTTGGGTAGCGGGGTTGGGAATGAGCAGTTCTTC. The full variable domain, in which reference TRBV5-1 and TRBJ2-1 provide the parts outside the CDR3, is KAGVTQTPRYLIKTRGQQVTLSCSPISGHRSVSWYQQTPGQGLQFLFEYFSETQRNKGNFPGRFSGRQFSNSRSEMNVSTLELGDSALYLCASSLGSGVGNEQFFGPGTRLTVL.

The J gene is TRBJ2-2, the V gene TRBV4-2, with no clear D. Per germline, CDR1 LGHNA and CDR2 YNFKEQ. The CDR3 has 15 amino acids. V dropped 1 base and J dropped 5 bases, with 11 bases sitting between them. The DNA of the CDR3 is TGTGCCAGCAGCCAAGGCACTTCCCTAACCGGGGAGCTGTTTTTT. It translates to CASSQGTSLTGELFF.

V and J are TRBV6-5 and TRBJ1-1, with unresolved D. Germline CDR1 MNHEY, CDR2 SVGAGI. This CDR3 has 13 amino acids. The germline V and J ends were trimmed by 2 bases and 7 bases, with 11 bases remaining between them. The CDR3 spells CASSYPYGVEAFF. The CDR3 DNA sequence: TGTGCCAGCAGTTACCCCTACGGGGTTGAAGCTTTCTTT.